This entry is about one T cell receptor beta chain. The data stem from a study of T cells in Graves' hyperthyroidism and ophthalmopathy. RNA transcripts served as the template for amplifying TCR beta CDR3 regions. RT-PCR in the first round (using the HTBI primer set) targeted the TCR CDR3. A single record per CDR3 protein comes from TCRdb applying MiXCR to the multiplex PCR reads. In the table there are around 520,000 distinct CDR3 sequences, around 24% of which are singletons. The length of the CDR3 is 17 residues. V lost 5 bases, J lost 3 bases, and 15 bases stayed unmatched. This chain links TRBV12-3 or TRBV12-4 with TRBJ2-5; 7 nucleotides line up with TRBD2. The TCR was taken from a woman between 25 and 40 years old with Graves' ophthalmopathy. Specimen: blood. The CDR3 reads CASSLSLGLRKEETQYF. CDR3 in DNA: TGTGCCAGCAGTCTCTCCCTGGGACTAAGAAAAGAAGAGACCCAGTACTTC.